The next 2 T cell receptor beta chains were all read from a single sample in a study of radiotherapy plus CTLA-4 blockade in lung cancer. The assay was immunoSEQ multiplex PCR, and TCRdb's table has in-frame clones only and misses some. The sample shows 35,000 to 40,000 clones, around 85% of them seen only once. Specimen: peripheral blood, collected from a patient treated with radiotherapy plus ipilimumab. Receptor source: a human donor with non-small cell lung cancer who had stable disease on radiotherapy plus ipilimumab.

The V and J genes are TRBV11-2 and TRBJ2-1, with 13 bases fitting TRBD2. Germline V gene lookup returns CDR1 SGHAT and CDR2 FQNNGV. The CDR3 is 19 residues long. J gave up 10 bases and V 5 bases, and 20 bases lay outside the gene matches. CDR3 sequence (DNA): TGTGCCAGCAGCCCTCCGGGACTAGCGGGGAGAGGCGGGCTTCGCGAGCAGTTCTTC. It translates to CASSPPGLAGRGGLREQFF.

Here the CDR3 DNA reads TGTGCCAGCAGCCAAGATACGGGAGCCCCCTACGAGCAGTACTTC. This encodes CASSQDTGAPYEQYF. The chain combines TRBV4-2 with TRBJ2-7; possibly TRBD2 for D (6 bases). There are 15 residues in the CDR3. Trimming shortened V by 0 bases and J by 2 bases, and 11 bases separated the two germline ends. Looked up from germline, CDR1 is LGHNA and CDR2 is YNFKEQ.